This TCR beta chain was observed in a study of shared clonotypes between healthy human individuals. The study's findings and limits: The genetic and exposure-history diversity represented was limited by few donors. Approximately 5.1% was the fraction of naive CD4 clonotypes found shared across several donors.

In the naive CD8 group, cells lacked CD45RO and were positively selected for CCR7, so terminally differentiated effector memory CD45RA+ cells were left out. Remarks on this clone: Its specificity is unknown.

In the original analysis: ImmunoSEQ sequences covered only the junction and lacked quality scores; filtering therefore differed. This table comes from immunoSEQ multiplex PCR, and its TCRdb copy is limited to in-frame clones, with some not included. The V and J calls and the clone size are those of that table, but D and trimming were determined from the DNA. The data show about 2.1 million clones, about 94% seen once. Germline V gene sequence: CDR1 MNHNS, CDR2 SASEGT. This CDR3 spans 12 amino acids. This TCR was sampled from a young man in good health. Some clones in this sample may be carry-over from other donors' samples. Sequencing was carried out using naive CD8+ T cells from PBMCs. The chain employs TRBV6-1 and TRBJ1-2, with D perhaps TRBD1 (5 bases). As DNA, the CDR3 is TGTGGCTCCCGCAGGGAGGACTATGGCTACACCTTC. As protein: CGSRREDYGYTF.